This TCR beta chain was recovered during a study of T cell repertoires in cytomegalovirus infection. Study details: Based on public TCR beta signatures, there were indications of CMV infection and of a matching HLA type. Study-wide results and limits: Predominance within the ex vivo response was attributable to HLA-C-restricted CMV-specific TCR beta clonotypes.

Of note for this clonotype: The antigen is unknown.

V lost 5 bases and J lost 7; bases outside the gene matches: 9. The CDR3 contains 14 residues. Germline CDR1 reads SQVTM; CDR2 reads ANQGSEA. Each CDR3 protein is one row after TCRdb ran MiXCR on the reads. The sample consists of some 300,000 distinct CDR3 sequences, around 9.6% of them appearing once. The sample taken for sequencing was PBMCs. The source of this sequence is a human donor in good health (CMV status not recorded). Some clones in this sample may be carry-over from other donors' samples. The chain uses TRBV29-1 and TRBJ2-2, with 8 bases aligning to TRBD1. In nucleotides, the CDR3 is TGCAGCGTTTTCCGACAGGGGTGGGTCGGGGAGCTGTTTTTT. Its translation: CSVFRQGWVGELFF.